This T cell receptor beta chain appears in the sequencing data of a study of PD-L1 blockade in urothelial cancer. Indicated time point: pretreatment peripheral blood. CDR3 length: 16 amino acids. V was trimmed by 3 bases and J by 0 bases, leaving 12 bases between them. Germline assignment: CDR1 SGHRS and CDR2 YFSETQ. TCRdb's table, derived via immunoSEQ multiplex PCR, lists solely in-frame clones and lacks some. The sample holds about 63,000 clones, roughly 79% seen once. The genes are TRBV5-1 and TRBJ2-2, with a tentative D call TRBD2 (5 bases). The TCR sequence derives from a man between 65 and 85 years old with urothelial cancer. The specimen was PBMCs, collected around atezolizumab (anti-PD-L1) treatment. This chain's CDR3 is CASSSRFSANTGELFF. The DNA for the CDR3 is TGCGCCAGCAGCTCCCGCTTTAGCGCGAACACCGGGGAGCTGTTTTTT.